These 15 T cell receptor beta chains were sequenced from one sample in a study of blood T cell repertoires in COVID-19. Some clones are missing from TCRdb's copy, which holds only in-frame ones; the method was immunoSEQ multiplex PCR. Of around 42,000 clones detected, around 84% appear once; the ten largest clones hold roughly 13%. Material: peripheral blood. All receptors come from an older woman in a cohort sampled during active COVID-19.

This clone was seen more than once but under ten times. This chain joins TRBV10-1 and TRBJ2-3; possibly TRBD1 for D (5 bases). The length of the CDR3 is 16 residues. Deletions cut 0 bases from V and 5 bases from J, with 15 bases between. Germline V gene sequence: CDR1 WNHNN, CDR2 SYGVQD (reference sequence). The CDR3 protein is CASSESTYRNGDTQYF. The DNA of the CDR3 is TGCGCCAGCAGTGAGTCGACGTACAGGAACGGAGATACGCAGTATTTT.

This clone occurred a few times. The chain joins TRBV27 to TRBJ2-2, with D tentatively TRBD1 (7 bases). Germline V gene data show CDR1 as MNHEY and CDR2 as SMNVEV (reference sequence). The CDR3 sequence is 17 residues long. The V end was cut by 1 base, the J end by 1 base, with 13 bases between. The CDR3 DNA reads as TGTGCCAGCAGTTTATTGCGGGACAGCATGAACACCGGGGAGCTGTTTTTT. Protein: CASSLLRDSMNTGELFF.

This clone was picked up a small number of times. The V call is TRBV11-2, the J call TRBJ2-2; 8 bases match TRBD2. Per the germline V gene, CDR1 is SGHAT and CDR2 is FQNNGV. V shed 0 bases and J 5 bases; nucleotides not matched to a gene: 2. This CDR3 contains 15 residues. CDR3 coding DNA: TGTGCCAGCAGCTTAGAACCTAGCGGGACCGGGGAGCTGTTTTTT. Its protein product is CASSLEPSGTGELFF.

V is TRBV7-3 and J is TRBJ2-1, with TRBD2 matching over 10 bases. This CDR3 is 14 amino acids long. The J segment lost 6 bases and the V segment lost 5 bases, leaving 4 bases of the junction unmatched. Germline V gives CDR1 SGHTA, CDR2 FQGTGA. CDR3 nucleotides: TGTGCCAGCAGCCCCGGACTAGCGGCCAATGAGCAGTTCTTC. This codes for CASSPGLAANEQFF.

CDR3 sequence reads: CASRSGYLNTEAFF. The DNA of the CDR3 is TGTGCCAGCAGATCCGGGTATCTGAACACTGAAGCTTTCTTT. The J gene is TRBJ1-1, the V gene TRBV27, with D hard to call. V was clipped by 6 bases and J by 0 bases, with 11 bases between them. The germline CDR1 and CDR2 sequences are MNHEY and SMNVEV (reference sequence). This CDR3 region has 14 residues.

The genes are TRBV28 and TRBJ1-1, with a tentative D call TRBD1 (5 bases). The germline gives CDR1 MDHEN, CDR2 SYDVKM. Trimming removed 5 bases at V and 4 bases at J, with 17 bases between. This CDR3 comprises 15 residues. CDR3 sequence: CASSPQGPRGTEAFF. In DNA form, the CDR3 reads TGTGCCAGCAGTCCCCAGGGCCCAAGGGGCACTGAAGCTTTCTTT.

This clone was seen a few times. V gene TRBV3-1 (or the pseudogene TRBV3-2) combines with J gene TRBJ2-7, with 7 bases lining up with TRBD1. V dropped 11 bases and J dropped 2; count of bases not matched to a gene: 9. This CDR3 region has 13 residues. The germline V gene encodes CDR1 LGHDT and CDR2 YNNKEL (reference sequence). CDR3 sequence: CAPNRGQTYEQYF. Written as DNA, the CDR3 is TGTGCCCCAAACCGGGGACAGACCTACGAGCAGTACTTC.

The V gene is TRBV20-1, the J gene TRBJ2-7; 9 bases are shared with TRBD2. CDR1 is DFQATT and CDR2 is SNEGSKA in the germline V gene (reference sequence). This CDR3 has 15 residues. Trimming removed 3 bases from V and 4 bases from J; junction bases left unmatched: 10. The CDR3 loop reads CSASLGAGGEYEQYF. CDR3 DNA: TGCAGTGCTAGTTTGGGGGCGGGAGGGGAGTACGAGCAGTACTTC.

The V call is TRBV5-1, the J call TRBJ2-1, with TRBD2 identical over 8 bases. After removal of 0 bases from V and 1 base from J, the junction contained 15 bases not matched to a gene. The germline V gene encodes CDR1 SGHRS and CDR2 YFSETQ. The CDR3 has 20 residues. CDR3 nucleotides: TGCGCCAGCAGCTTGGATGGGGGGTTACGACTAGCGACTTCCTACAATGAGCAGTTCTTC. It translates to CASSLDGGLRLATSYNEQFF.

CDR3 region: CAIRDRDQETQYF. Written as DNA, the CDR3 is TGTGCCATCAGGGACAGGGACCAAGAGACCCAGTACTTC. The V and J genes are TRBV10-3 and TRBJ2-5; 8 nucleotides agree with TRBD1. Germline V gene lookup returns CDR1 ENHRY and CDR2 SYGVKD. CDR3 length: 13 amino acids. V dropped 6 bases and J dropped 0; count of bases not matched to a gene: 0.

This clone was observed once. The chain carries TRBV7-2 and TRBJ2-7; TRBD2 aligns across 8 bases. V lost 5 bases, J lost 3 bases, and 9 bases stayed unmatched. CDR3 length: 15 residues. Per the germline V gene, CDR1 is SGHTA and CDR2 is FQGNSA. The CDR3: CASSRGSGNIYEQYF. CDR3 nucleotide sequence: TGTGCCAGCAGCCGGGGTAGCGGGAACATCTACGAGCAGTACTTC.

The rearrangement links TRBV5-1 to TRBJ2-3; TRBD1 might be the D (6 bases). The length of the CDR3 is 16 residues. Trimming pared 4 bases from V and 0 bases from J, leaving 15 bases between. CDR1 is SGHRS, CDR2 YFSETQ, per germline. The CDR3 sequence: CASSPEAQGSTDTQYF. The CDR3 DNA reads TGCGCCAGCAGCCCTGAGGCCCAGGGGAGCACAGATACGCAGTATTTT.

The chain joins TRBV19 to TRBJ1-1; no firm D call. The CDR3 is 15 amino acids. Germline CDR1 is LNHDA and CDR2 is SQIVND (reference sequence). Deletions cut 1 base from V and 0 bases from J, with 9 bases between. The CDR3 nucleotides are TGTGCCAGTAGTATAGTTGGGCAGGTGAACACTGAAGCTTTCTTT. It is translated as CASSIVGQVNTEAFF.

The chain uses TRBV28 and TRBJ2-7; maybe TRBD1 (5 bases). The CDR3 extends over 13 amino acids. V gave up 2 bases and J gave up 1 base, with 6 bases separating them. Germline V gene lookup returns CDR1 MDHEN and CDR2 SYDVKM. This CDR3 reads CASSLAGSYEQYF. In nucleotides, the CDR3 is TGTGCCAGCAGTTTAGCAGGGTCCTACGAGCAGTACTTC.

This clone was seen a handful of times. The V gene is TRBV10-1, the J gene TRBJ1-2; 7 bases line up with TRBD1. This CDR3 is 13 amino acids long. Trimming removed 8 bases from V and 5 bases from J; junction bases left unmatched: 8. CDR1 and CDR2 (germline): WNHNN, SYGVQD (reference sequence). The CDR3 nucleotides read TGCGCCAGCTCCGGGACAGAACGTTATGGCTACACCTTC. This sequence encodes CASSGTERYGYTF.